This TCR beta chain appears in the sequencing data of a study of CD8 T cells in ankylosing spondylitis. Trimming took off 5 bases at V and 2 bases at J, with 9 bases between the two ends. The CDR3 is 12 residues long. Looked up from germline, CDR1 is DFQATT and CDR2 is SNEGSKA (reference sequence). This clonotype was seen a few times. TCRdb processed the 5' RACE reads anew with MiXCR; each CDR3 protein has one entry. The profile covers approximately 290,000 distinct CDR3 sequences, with 20% to 25% appearing a single time and roughly 4% taken by the ten largest. The specimen sequenced was blood, either unsorted or a sorted T cell fraction (not recorded which). The sequence was collected from a female donor with ankylosing spondylitis or in good health (not recorded which). The chain links TRBV20-1 to TRBJ2-5; D not resolved. CDR3 loop: CSALRMQETQYF. DNA of the CDR3: TGCAGTGCTCTCCGGATGCAAGAGACCCAGTACTTC.